Described below is a single T cell receptor beta chain sequence and its context. Its antigen is unidentified. Method: immunoSEQ multiplex PCR; TCRdb's copy keeps in-frame clones and lacks some. The table lists 140,000 or so clones, about 88% of them singletons. The time point was: baseline pretreatment blood. Described treatment: 15 Gy SBRT to primary tumor, nephrectomy 4 weeks later. Serial blood draws occurred at baseline and 2 and 4 weeks post-SBRT. This renal cell carcinoma was of the clear cell type. CDR1 SGHAT and CDR2 FQDESV come from the germline V gene (reference sequence). Trimming shortened V by 8 bases and J by 5 bases, and 12 bases separated the two germline ends. CDR3 length equals 12 residues. This sample stems from a study of radiation and T cells in renal cell carcinoma. Study-wide background: Nephrectomy followed 15 Gy stereotactic body radiation by 4 weeks. Findings of the study overall: From baseline, blood top tumor clonotypes peaked at 2 weeks post-radiation.

This material consisted of blood, taken from a patient whose treatment included radiotherapy and nephrectomy. The chain combines TRBV11-1 with TRBJ2-5; D unclear. The sequence was obtained from a woman aged 50 to 65 with renal cell carcinoma. The CDR3 bases are TGTGCCAGCTCCTACCCCCCGGAGACCCAGTACTTC. This encodes CASSYPPETQYF.